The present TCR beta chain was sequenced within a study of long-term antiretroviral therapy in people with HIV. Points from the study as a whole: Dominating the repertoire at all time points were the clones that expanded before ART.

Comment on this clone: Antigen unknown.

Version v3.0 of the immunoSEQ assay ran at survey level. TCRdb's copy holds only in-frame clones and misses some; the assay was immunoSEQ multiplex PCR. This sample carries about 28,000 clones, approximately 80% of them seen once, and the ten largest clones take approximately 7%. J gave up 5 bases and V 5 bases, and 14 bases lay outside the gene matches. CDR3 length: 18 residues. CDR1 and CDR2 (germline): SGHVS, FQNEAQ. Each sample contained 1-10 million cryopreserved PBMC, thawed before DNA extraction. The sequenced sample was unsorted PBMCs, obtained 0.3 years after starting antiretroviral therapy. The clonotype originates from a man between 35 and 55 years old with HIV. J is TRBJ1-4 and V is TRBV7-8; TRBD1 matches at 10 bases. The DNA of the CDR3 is TGTGCCAGCAGCACGGCGCCGGGACAGGGGATCCGAAATGAAAAACTGTTTTTT. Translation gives CASSTAPGQGIRNEKLFF.